A single sample is the source of the 27 T cell receptor beta chains below, sequenced in a study of cytomegalovirus exposure and HLA in healthy donors. Clones were sequenced by immunoSEQ multiplex PCR, and TCRdb holds only the in-frame ones, with some missing. The sample lists roughly 310,000 clones; approximately 86% were seen once. What was sequenced was PBMCs. Source of these receptors: a man aged 30 to 39 in good health and CMV-seronegative.

The genes are TRBV19 and TRBJ1-4, with 8 bases fitting TRBD1. Trimming took 3 bases from V and 3 from J; bases not matched to a gene: 6. This CDR3 has 16 residues. The germline V gene encodes CDR1 LNHDA and CDR2 SQIVND (reference sequence). The CDR3 is CASSIPGGASNEKLFF. CDR3 nucleotides: TGTGCCAGTAGTATCCCAGGGGGCGCGTCTAATGAAAAACTGTTTTTT.

As for this clone: This sample also contains other DNA sequences that code for the same CDR3. The chain uses TRBV7-9 and TRBJ2-7, with 9 bases matching TRBD1. The CDR3 totals 13 residues. Germline-derived CDR1 and CDR2 are SEHNR and FQNEAQ (reference sequence). V was pared by 5 bases and J by 4 bases, with 3 bases of the junction left unmatched. This CDR3 reads CASSPGQGYEQYF. CDR3 coding DNA: TGTGCCAGCAGCCCCGGACAGGGGTACGAGCAGTACTTC.

The chain is built from TRBV6-5 and TRBJ1-2; D not resolved. Germline loops: CDR1 MNHEY, CDR2 SVGAGI. The CDR3 spans 14 residues. Trimming removed 6 bases at V and 3 bases at J, with 14 bases between. CDR3 nucleotides: TGTGCCAGCAGCCGACTCCGGGGTGACTATGGCTACACCTTC. It yields the protein CASSRLRGDYGYTF.

This clone was picked up one time. The gene calls are TRBV30 and TRBJ1-2; no reliable D call. Per the germline V gene, CDR1 is GTSNPN and CDR2 is SVGIG (reference sequence). V was clipped by 3 bases and J by 4 bases, with 12 bases between them. The CDR3 sequence is 13 residues long. The CDR3 is CAWRYESFYGYTF. The CDR3 DNA reads TGTGCCTGGAGGTACGAGAGTTTCTATGGCTACACCTTC.

As DNA, the CDR3 is TGTGCCAGCAGCGCTCCCGGGACAGGGGATTCACCCCTCCACTTT. Translated, it gives CASSAPGTGDSPLHF. This chain joins TRBV16 and TRBJ1-6; 10 bases fit TRBD1. V shed 5 bases and J 8 bases; nucleotides not matched to a gene: 6. CDR3 length: 15 residues. Germline values: CDR1 KGHSY, CDR2 FQNENV.

This clone turned up a few times. The genes are TRBV9 and TRBJ2-7; 8 positions agree with TRBD1. CDR1 is SGDLS, CDR2 YYNGEE, per germline. J lost 3 bases, V lost 0 bases, and 2 bases had no gene match. The CDR3 runs to 14 residues. This CDR3 reads CASSVGQGNYEQYF. The CDR3 DNA sequence: TGTGCCAGCAGCGTAGGACAGGGGAACTACGAGCAGTACTTC.

This clone is a singleton in its sample. The V call is TRBV7-9, the J call TRBJ1-1; TRBD1 matches 10 bases. V was clipped by 3 bases and J by 1 base; unmatched bases: 5. The CDR3 extends over 16 amino acids. Germline assignment: CDR1 SEHNR and CDR2 FQNEAQ (reference sequence). CDR3 region: CASSFRDRGPNTEAFF. For the CDR3, the DNA is TGTGCCAGCAGCTTCCGGGACAGGGGACCGAACACTGAAGCTTTCTTT.

The chain couples TRBV7-9 to TRBJ1-4, with D uncertain. In germline, CDR1 is SEHNR, CDR2 FQNEAQ (reference sequence). V lost 4 bases, J lost 8 bases, and 20 bases lay in between. CDR3 length: 16 residues. The CDR3 nucleotides are TGTGCCAGCAGCTACCTGACTAGTAGAGGTGGGGAAAAACTGTTTTTT. Translation: CASSYLTSRGGEKLFF.

The rearrangement links TRBV9 to TRBJ2-7, with TRBD1 matching over 11 bases. V trimming: 3 bases; J trimming: 3 bases; junction bases outside the gene matches: 5. The length of the CDR3 is 15 residues. Germline V gene data show CDR1 as SGDLS and CDR2 as YYNGEE. CDR3 coding DNA: TGTGCCAGCAGCGCCCGGGACAGGGGGATCTACGAGCAGTACTTC. This codes for CASSARDRGIYEQYF.

In nucleotides, the CDR3 is TGCGCCAGCAGCGCCTCAGGGTACACTGAAGCTTTCTTT. Protein product: CASSASGYTEAFF. This chain joins TRBV5-1 and TRBJ1-1; perhaps TRBD1 as D (5 bases). This CDR3 contains 13 residues. Trimming shortened V by 4 bases and J by 3 bases, and 10 bases separated the two germline ends. CDR1 is SGHRS and CDR2 is YFSETQ in the germline V gene.

The J gene is TRBJ1-5, the V gene TRBV9, with 9 bases matching TRBD1. CDR1 is SGDLS and CDR2 is YYNGEE in the germline V gene. V shed 2 bases, J shed 7 bases, and the junction held 4 bases outside the gene matches. The CDR3 consists of 14 residues. CDR3: CASSVGTGRQPQHF. Written as DNA, the CDR3 is TGTGCCAGCAGCGTGGGGACAGGGAGACAGCCCCAGCATTTT.

The rearrangement links TRBV6-5 to TRBJ1-5, with D tentatively TRBD1 (6 bases). CDR1 and CDR2 from the germline V gene are MNHEY and SVGAGI. Trimming removed 6 bases at V and 2 bases at J, with 14 bases between. The CDR3 spans 15 residues. This CDR3 reads CASSKTGNGNQPQHF. CDR3 DNA sequence: TGTGCCAGCAGCAAAACAGGGAACGGCAATCAGCCCCAGCATTTT.

The gene calls are TRBV6-1 and TRBJ2-7; D possibly corresponds to TRBD2 (6 bases). This CDR3 contains 16 residues. Germline values: CDR1 MNHNS, CDR2 SASEGT. V was cut by 2 bases and J by 6 bases, with 20 bases left in between. DNA for the CDR3: TGTGCCAGCAGTGAATATCATACCGGTCGGGGGACCGAGCAGTACTTC. It translates to CASSEYHTGRGTEQYF.

This clone came up once. The chain recombines TRBV10-3 with TRBJ1-2; D perhaps matches TRBD1 (5 bases). The CDR3 spans 13 residues. Germline CDR1 is ENHRY and CDR2 is SYGVKD. The germline V and J ends were trimmed by 5 bases and 4 bases, with 11 bases remaining between them. The CDR3 protein is CAISQGIGYGYTF. CDR3 DNA sequence: TGTGCCATCAGTCAGGGTATCGGCTATGGCTACACCTTC.

V and J are TRBV10-3 and TRBJ1-1; unclear D gene. The germline V and J ends were trimmed by 7 bases and 1 base, with 10 bases remaining between them. The germline CDR1 and CDR2 sequences are ENHRY and SYGVKD. This CDR3 has 13 amino acids. The CDR3: CAITQVKNTEAFF. CDR3 DNA sequence: TGTGCCATCACGCAGGTAAAGAACACTGAAGCTTTCTTT.

The rearrangement links TRBV18 to TRBJ1-2; D not certain. Germline assignment: CDR1 KGHSH and CDR2 LQKENI. V shed 6 bases and J shed 2 bases, with 10 bases lying between them. This CDR3 has 13 residues. The CDR3 DNA reads TGTGCCAGCTCCCCCGAGAGCAACTATGGCTACACCTTC. This gives the protein CASSPESNYGYTF. Full variable domain (missing parts from reference TRBV18 and TRBJ1-2): NAGVMQNPRHLVRRRGQEARLRCSPMKGHSHVYWYRQLPEEGLKFMVYLQKENIIDESGMPKERFSAEFPKEGPSILRIQQVVRGDSAAYFCASSPESNYGYTFGSGTRLTVV.

The table lists this clone with a few counts. Other DNA sequences within the sample encode an identical CDR3. The rearrangement links TRBV13 to TRBJ2-7; D not certain. This CDR3 comprises 11 residues. Germline CDR1 reads PRHDT; CDR2 reads FYEKMQ (reference sequence). Trimming shortened V by 1 base and J by 6 bases, and 4 bases separated the two germline ends. CDR3 bases: TGTGCCAGCAGCTTAGCCGGCGAGCAGTACTTC. Translating gives CASSLAGEQYF.

This clone was seen a few times. V and J are TRBV19 and TRBJ2-1; D ambiguous. This CDR3 spans 15 amino acids. Germline-derived CDR1 and CDR2 are LNHDA and SQIVND (reference sequence). The V end lost 6 bases, the J end lost 6 bases, and 18 bases lay between the germline ends. CDR3 DNA sequence: TGTGCCAGTAGACTACAAAACCTACTGGGCAATGAGCAGTTCTTC. This codes for CASRLQNLLGNEQFF.

The V gene is TRBV7-6, the J gene TRBJ1-1; 8 bases line up with TRBD1. The CDR3 is 16 residues long. Germline CDR1 and CDR2: SGHVS and FNYEAQ. Unmatched junction bases numbered 12, after V lost 6 bases and J lost 3 bases. Here the CDR3 reads CASSQITQGGDTEAFF. CDR3 sequence (DNA): TGTGCCAGCAGTCAAATTACACAGGGGGGGGACACTGAAGCTTTCTTT.

V gene TRBV6-5 combines with J gene TRBJ2-2; D is unresolved. The germline V gene encodes CDR1 MNHEY and CDR2 SVGAGI. V was cut by 6 bases and J by 4 bases, with 12 bases left in between. The CDR3 runs 14 residues. This CDR3 is CASRAQSSTGELFF. The CDR3 DNA reads as TGTGCCAGCAGGGCACAGAGTTCCACCGGGGAGCTGTTTTTT.

The V call is TRBV5-1, the J call TRBJ2-5; 12 nucleotides line up with TRBD1. The CDR3 runs 15 residues. Germline V gene sequence: CDR1 SGHRS, CDR2 YFSETQ. V dropped 3 bases and J dropped 5; count of bases not matched to a gene: 5. This CDR3 reads CASSWGTGGSETQYF. CDR3 in DNA: TGCGCCAGCAGCTGGGGGACAGGGGGCAGTGAGACCCAGTACTTC.

The J gene is TRBJ1-2, the V gene TRBV7-9; the match to TRBD1 covers 8 bases. The CDR3 has 16 residues. V gave up 5 bases and J gave up 6 bases; unmatched junction bases: 14. Germline CDR1 reads SEHNR; CDR2 reads FQNEAQ (reference sequence). DNA for the CDR3: TGTGCCAGCAGCCCCCGCGACGGACAGGGTTTGAATGGCTACACCTTC. This codes for CASSPRDGQGLNGYTF.

This chain uses TRBV2 with TRBJ2-7, with TRBD2 matching 12 bases. Germline CDR1 SNHLY, CDR2 FYNNEI. V trimming: 4 bases; J trimming: 1 base; junction bases outside the gene matches: 5. This CDR3 spans 16 amino acids. Here the CDR3 reads CASSAGTSGPSYEQYF. The CDR3 bases are TGTGCCAGCAGTGCCGGGACTAGCGGGCCATCCTACGAGCAGTACTTC.

The rearrangement joins TRBV2 to TRBJ2-1; possibly TRBD2 for D (5 bases). The CDR3 totals 12 residues. Germline-derived CDR1 and CDR2 are SNHLY and FYNNEI. Trimming cost V 1 base and J 8 bases, with 6 bases left between them. The CDR3 DNA reads as TGTGCCAGCAGTGAAGGGGAGTATGAGCAGTTCTTC. It encodes CASSEGEYEQFF.

The chain uses TRBV5-4 and TRBJ1-2, with no clear D. The germline gives CDR1 SGHNT, CDR2 YYREEE (reference sequence). V was pared by 4 bases and J by 4 bases, with 11 bases between. The CDR3 covers 13 residues. Here the CDR3 reads CASSTGWSYGYTF. CDR3 DNA sequence: TGTGCCAGCAGCACGGGTTGGTCCTATGGCTACACCTTC.

This rearrangement joins TRBV5-4 to TRBJ2-6, with 9 bases identical to TRBD1. Germline V gene lookup returns CDR1 SGHNT and CDR2 YYREEE (reference sequence). V was clipped by 4 bases and J by 0 bases; unmatched bases: 8. This CDR3 is 18 amino acids long. The CDR3 sequence: CASSPTGTGSSGANVLTF. CDR3 bases: TGTGCCAGCAGCCCGACCGGGACAGGGAGCTCTGGGGCCAACGTCCTGACTTTC.

The chain joins TRBV2 to TRBJ2-5, with a tentative D call TRBD2 (5 bases). Trimming removed 8 bases at V and 5 bases at J, with 18 bases between. In germline, CDR1 is SNHLY, CDR2 FYNNEI. This CDR3 has 14 amino acids. CDR3 residues: CASFGGPRRETQYF. CDR3 nucleotides: TGTGCCAGCTTCGGCGGGCCTCGCCGGGAGACCCAGTACTTC.